This T cell receptor beta chain was retrieved from a study of cytomegalovirus exposure and HLA in healthy donors. Study results and caveats: V- and J-gene trimming in TCR beta was tied to a missense DCLRE1C variant by an analysis performed later. Compared with the roughly 670-donor mean, an Asian-associated ancestry cluster reportedly had fewer N-insertions, according to a later analysis. The study labeled 150 to 200 TCR beta chains cytomegalovirus-associated. Reportedly, TCR beta sequences accurately predicted HLA-A and HLA-B alleles in most subjects.

The PCR employed 60 Vbeta primers together with 13 Jbeta primers. The protocol was immunoSEQ multiplex PCR, while the TCRdb copy is restricted to in-frame clones and leaves out a portion. The sample carries about 130,000 clones, approximately 80% recorded once. On this clone: Its target is not known.

The V and J ends lost 0 bases and 3 bases respectively, with 6 bases between them. CDR1 SGHAT and CDR2 FQNNGV come from the germline V gene. CDR3 size: 14 residues. This TCR was sampled from a female donor in good health and CMV-seronegative. The sequencing input was PBMCs. The chain uses TRBV11-2 and TRBJ2-1, with D possibly TRBD1 on 5 matching bases. The CDR3 protein is CASSLEDSYNEQFF. In nucleotides, the CDR3 is TGTGCCAGCAGCTTAGAAGACAGCTACAATGAGCAGTTCTTC.